One T cell receptor beta chain is described in this entry. The entry originates in a study of blood T cell repertoires in COVID-19. Libraries were prepared by immunoSEQ multiplex PCR; TCRdb keeps only in-frame clonotypes and omits some of them. The table records roughly 50,000 clones, approximately 84% of them present only once. This CDR3 has 15 amino acids. Trimming took off 1 base at V and 0 bases at J, with 10 bases between the two ends. Germline V CDR1 and CDR2: LGHNA, YSLEER. This TCR derives from a human donor with active COVID-19. The donor label of this sample is uncertain. This chain links TRBV4-3 with TRBJ2-7, with D possibly matching TRBD2 (5 bases). The specimen sequenced was peripheral blood. As DNA, the CDR3 is TGCGCCAGCAGCCAAGTAGACTATTACTCCTACGAGCAGTACTTC. This encodes CASSQVDYYSYEQYF.